The present entry profiles one T cell receptor beta chain with its context. The data originate from a study of T cell responses to AZD1222 COVID-19 vaccine. The V end lost 5 bases, the J end lost 2 bases, and 21 bases lay between the germline ends. Germline CDR1 LNHDA, CDR2 SQIVND (reference sequence). The CDR3 contains 17 residues. Profiling relied on immunoSEQ multiplex PCR, and the TCRdb table lists in-frame clones only, not all of them. The table lists more than 100,000 clones, about 87% of them singletons. The rearrangement links TRBV19 to TRBJ1-2; a possible D gene is TRBD1 (5 bases). The source was peripheral blood, collected on day 0 of AZD1222 vaccination. This clonotype was sampled from an adult in good health. The CDR3 nucleotides read TGTGCCAGTAGTCCTGGGCAACTCACAGGAATAAACTATGGCTACACCTTC. Translated: CASSPGQLTGINYGYTF. The full variable domain, with the rest looked up from reference TRBV19 and TRBJ1-2, is DGGITQSPKYLFRKEGQNVTLSCEQNLNHDAMYWYRQDPGQGLRLIYYSQIVNDFQKGDIAEGYSVSREKKESFPLTVTSAQKNPTAFYLCASSPGQLTGINYGYTFGSGTRLTVV.